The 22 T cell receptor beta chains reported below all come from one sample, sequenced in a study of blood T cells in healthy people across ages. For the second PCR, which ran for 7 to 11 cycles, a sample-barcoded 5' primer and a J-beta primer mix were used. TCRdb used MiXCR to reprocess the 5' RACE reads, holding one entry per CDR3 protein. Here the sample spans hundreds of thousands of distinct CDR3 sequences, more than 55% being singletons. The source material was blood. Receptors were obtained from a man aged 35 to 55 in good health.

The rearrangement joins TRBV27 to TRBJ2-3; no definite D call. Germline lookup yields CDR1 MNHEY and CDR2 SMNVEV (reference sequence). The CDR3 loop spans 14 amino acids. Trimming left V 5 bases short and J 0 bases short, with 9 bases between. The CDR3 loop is CASSLTMSTDTQYF. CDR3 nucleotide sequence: TGTGCCAGCAGTCTAACGATGAGCACAGATACGCAGTATTTT.

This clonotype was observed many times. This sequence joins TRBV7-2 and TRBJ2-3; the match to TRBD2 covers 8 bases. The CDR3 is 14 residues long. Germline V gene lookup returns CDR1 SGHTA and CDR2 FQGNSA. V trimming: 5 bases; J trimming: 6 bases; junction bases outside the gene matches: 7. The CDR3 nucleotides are TGTGCCAGCAGCAGTCTAGCGGGCAGCGATACGCAGTATTTT. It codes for CASSSLAGSDTQYF.

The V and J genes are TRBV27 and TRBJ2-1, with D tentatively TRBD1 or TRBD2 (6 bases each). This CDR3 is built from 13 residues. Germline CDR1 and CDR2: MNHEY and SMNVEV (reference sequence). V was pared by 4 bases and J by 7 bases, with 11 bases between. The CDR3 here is CASSYKGGNEQFF. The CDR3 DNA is TGTGCCAGCAGTTATAAAGGGGGGAATGAGCAGTTCTTC.

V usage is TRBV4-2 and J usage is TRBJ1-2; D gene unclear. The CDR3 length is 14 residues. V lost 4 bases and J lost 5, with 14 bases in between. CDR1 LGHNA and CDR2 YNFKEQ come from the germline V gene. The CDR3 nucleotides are TGTGCCAGCAGCCCTGGCCGGCTGGGGTATGGCTACACCTTC. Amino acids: CASSPGRLGYGYTF.

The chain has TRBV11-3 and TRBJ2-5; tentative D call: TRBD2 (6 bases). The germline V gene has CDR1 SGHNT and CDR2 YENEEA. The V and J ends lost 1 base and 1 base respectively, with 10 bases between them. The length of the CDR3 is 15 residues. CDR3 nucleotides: TGTGCCAGCAGCTTAGGACTGGGGGGCCAAGAGACCCAGTACTTC. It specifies CASSLGLGGQETQYF.

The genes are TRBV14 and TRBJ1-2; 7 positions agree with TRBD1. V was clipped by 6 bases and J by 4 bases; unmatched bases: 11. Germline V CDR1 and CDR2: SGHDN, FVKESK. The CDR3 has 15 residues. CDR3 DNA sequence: TGTGCCAGCAGTCCCACGCAGGGGGGGCCCTATGGCTACACCTTC. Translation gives CASSPTQGGPYGYTF.

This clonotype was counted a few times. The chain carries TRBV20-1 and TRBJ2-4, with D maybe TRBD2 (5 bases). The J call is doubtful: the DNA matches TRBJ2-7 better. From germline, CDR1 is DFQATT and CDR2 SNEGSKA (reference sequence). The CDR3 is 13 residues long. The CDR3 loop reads CSASGQREDEQYF. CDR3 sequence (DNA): TGCAGTGCGAGCGGTCAGAGGGAAGACGAGCAGTACTTC.

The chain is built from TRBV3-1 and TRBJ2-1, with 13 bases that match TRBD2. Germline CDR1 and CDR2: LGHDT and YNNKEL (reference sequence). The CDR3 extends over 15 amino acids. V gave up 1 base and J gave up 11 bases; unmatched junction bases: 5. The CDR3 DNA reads TGTGCCAGCAGCCAAGGGACTAGCGGGGGTAGGCAGCAGTTCTTC. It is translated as CASSQGTSGGRQQFF.

The CDR3 DNA reads TGTGCCAGCAGGGGGCAGGAGCAGTTCTTC. Protein: CASRGQEQFF. V and J are TRBV6-6 and TRBJ2-1, with D possibly being TRBD1 (5 bases). V was clipped by 6 bases and J by 10 bases, with 7 bases between them. Germline-derived CDR1 and CDR2 are MNHNY and SVGAGI (reference sequence). The CDR3 has 10 residues.

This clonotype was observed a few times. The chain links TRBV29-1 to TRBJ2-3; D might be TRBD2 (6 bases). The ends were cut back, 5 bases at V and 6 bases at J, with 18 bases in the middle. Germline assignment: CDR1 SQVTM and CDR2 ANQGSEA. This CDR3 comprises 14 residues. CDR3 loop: CSVFRAGHSDTQYF. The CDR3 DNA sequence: TGCAGCGTTTTCCGGGCGGGGCACAGTGATACGCAGTATTTT.

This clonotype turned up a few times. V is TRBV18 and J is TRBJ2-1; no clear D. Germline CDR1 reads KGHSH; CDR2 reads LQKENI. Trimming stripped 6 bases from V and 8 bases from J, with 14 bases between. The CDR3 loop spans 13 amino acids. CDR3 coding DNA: TGTGCCAGCTCGCCTGATCAGAGTGATGAGCAGTTCTTC. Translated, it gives CASSPDQSDEQFF. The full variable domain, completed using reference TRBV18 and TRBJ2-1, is NAGVMQNPRHLVRRRGQEARLRCSPMKGHSHVYWYRQLPEEGLKFMVYLQKENIIDESGMPKERFSAEFPKEGPSILRIQQVVRGDSAAYFCASSPDQSDEQFFGPGTRLTVL.

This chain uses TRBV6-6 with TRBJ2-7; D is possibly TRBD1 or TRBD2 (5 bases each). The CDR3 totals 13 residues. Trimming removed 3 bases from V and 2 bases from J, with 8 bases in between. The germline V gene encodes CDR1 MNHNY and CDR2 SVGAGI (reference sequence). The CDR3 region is CASSYVGAYEQYF. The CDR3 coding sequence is TGTGCCAGCAGTTATGTGGGGGCCTACGAGCAGTACTTC.

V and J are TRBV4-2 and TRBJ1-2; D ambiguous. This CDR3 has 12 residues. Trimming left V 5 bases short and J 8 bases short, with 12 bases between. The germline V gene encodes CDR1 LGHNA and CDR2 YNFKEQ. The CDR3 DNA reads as TGTGCCAGCAGCTATGGTCAGGCCGGCTACACCTTC. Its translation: CASSYGQAGYTF.

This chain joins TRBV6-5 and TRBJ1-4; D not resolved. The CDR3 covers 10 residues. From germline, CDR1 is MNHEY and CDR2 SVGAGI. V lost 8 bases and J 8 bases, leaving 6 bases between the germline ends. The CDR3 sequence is CASGREKLFF. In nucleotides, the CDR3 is TGTGCCAGCGGGCGCGAAAAACTGTTTTTT.

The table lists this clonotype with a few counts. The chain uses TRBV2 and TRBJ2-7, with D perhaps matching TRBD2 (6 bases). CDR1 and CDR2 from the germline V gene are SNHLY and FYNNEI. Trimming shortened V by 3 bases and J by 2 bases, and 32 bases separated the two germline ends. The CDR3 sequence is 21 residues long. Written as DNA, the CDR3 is TGTGCCAGCAGTGAGTCAATCTCGGCGGGGAGCGTCGTCGGAAAACCCTACGAGCAGTACTTC. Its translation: CASSESISAGSVVGKPYEQYF.

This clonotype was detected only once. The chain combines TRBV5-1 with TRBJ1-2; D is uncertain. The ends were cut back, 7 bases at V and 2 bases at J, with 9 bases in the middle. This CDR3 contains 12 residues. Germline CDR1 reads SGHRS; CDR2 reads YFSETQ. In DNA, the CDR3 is TGCGCCAGCGCGGGCCAGAACTATGGCTACACCTTC. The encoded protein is CASAGQNYGYTF.

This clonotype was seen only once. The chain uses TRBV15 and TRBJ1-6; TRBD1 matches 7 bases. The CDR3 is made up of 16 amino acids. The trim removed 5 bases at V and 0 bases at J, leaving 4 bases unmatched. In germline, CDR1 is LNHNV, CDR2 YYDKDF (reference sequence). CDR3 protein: CATSVSGGSYNSPLHF. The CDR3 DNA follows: TGTGCCACCAGCGTGTCAGGGGGCTCCTATAATTCACCCCTCCACTTT.

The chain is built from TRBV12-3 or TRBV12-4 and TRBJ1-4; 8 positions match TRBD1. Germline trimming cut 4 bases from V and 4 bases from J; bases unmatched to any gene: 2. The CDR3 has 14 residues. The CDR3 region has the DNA TGTGCCAGCAGTTGGGACAGGAGTAATGAAAAACTGTTTTTT. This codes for CASSWDRSNEKLFF.

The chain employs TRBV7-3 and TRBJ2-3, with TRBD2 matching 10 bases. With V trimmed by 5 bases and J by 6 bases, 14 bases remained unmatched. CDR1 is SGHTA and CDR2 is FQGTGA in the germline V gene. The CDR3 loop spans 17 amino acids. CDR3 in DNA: TGTGCCAGCAGCGCCTTACGCCCTAGCGGGGGTGACGATACGCAGTATTTT. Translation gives CASSALRPSGGDDTQYF.

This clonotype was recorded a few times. The CDR3 sequence: CASRPGLPNNEQFF. For the CDR3, the DNA is TGTGCCAGCAGGCCGGGACTACCAAACAATGAGCAGTTCTTC. The chain couples TRBV28 to TRBJ2-1; 7 bases are a match to TRBD2. V lost 6 bases and J lost 5; bases outside the gene matches: 7. The CDR3 is 14 residues long. CDR1 is MDHEN, CDR2 SYDVKM, per germline.

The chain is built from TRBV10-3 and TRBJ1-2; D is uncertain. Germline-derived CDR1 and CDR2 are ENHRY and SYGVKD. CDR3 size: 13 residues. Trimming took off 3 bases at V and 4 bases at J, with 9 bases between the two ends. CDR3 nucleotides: TGTGCCATCAGTGACGGCGGCGGCTATGGCTACACCTTC. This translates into CAISDGGGYGYTF.

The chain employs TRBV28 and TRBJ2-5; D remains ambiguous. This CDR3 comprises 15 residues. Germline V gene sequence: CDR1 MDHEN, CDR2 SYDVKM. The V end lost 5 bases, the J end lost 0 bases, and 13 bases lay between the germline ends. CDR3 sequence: CASSPENWYQETQYF. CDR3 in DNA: TGTGCCAGCAGTCCCGAAAACTGGTACCAAGAGACCCAGTACTTC.